This record looks at one TCR beta chain sequence and its context. The sample comes from a study of T cell clonotyping in hematopoietic cell transplantation. Sequencing was performed with immunoSEQ multiplex PCR; in TCRdb, only in-frame clones are kept and a portion is missing. Here the sample spans some 4,000 clones, more than 75% being singletons. There are 16 residues in the CDR3. Trimming cost V 5 bases and J 0 bases, with 17 bases left between them. CDR1 SGHTA and CDR2 FQGNSA come from the germline V gene. The chain links TRBV7-2 to TRBJ2-7; the D call may be TRBD1 or TRBD2 (5 bases each). The TCR was taken from a male patient in his fifties or sixties who had an allogeneic stem cell transplant from an unrelated donor, so the T cells may come from the graft donor. Some clones in this sample may be carry-over from other donors' samples. The sample consisted of peripheral blood mononuclear cells, taken 100 days after allogeneic stem cell transplant. CDR3 nucleotides: TGTGCCAGCAGCCCCTGGGGCGGGCCCAGCTCCTACGAGCAGTACTTC. It yields the protein CASSPWGGPSSYEQYF.